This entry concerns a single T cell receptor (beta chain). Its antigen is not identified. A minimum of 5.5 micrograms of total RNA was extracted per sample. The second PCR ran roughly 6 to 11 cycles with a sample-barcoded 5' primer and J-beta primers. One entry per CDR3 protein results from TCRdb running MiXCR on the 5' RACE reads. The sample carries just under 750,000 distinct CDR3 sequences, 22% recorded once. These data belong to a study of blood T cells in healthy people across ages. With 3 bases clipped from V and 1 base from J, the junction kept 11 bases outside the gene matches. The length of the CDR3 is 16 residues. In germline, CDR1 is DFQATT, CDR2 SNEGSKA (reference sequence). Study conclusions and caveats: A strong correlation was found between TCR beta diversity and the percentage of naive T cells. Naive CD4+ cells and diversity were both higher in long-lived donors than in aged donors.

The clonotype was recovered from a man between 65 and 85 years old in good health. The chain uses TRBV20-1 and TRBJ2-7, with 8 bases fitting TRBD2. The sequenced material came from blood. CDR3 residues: CSASLRRTSSSYEQYF. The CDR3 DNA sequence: TGCAGTGCTAGCCTCCGCCGGACTAGCTCATCCTACGAGCAGTACTTC.